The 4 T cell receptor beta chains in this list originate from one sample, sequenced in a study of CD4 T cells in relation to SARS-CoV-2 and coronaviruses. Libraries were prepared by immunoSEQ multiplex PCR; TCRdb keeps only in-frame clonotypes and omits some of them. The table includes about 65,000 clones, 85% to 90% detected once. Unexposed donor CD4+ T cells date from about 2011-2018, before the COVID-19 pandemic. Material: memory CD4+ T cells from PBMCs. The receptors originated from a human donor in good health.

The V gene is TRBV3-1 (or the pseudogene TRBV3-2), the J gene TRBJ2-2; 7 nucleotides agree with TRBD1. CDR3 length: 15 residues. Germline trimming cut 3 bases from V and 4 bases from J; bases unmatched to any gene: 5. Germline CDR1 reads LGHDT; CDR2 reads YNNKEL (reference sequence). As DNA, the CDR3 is TGTGCCAGCAGCCATGGGACAGTTAGCACCGGGGAGCTGTTTTTT. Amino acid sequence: CASSHGTVSTGELFF.

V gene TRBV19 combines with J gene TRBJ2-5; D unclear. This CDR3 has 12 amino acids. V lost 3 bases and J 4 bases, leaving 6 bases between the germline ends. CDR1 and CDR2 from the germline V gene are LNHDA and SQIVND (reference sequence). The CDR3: CASSMERETQYF. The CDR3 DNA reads TGTGCCAGTAGTATGGAAAGAGAGACCCAGTACTTC.

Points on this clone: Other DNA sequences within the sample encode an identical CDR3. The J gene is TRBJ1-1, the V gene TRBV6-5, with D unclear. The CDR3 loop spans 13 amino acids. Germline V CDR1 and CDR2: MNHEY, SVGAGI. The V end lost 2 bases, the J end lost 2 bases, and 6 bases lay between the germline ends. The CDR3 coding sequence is TGTGCCAGCAGTTACGTTACCAACACTGAAGCTTTCTTT. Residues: CASSYVTNTEAFF.

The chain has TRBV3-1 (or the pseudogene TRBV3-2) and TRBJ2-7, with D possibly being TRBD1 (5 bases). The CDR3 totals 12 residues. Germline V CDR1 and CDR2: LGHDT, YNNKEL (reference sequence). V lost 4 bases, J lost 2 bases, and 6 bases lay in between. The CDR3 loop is CASSLQAYEQYF. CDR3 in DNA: TGTGCCAGCAGCCTACAGGCCTACGAGCAGTACTTC.